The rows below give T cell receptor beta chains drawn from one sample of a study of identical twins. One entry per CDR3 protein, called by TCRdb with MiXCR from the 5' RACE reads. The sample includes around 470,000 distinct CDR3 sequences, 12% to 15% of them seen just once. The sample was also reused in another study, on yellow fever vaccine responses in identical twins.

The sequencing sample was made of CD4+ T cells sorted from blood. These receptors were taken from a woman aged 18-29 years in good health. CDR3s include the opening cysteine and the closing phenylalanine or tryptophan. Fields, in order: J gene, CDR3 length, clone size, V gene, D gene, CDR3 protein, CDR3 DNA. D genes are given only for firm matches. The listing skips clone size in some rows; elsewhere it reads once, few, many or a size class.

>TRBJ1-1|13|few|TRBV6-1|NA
CASSPLRDTEAFF
TGTGCCAGCAGCCCGTTGCGGGACACTGAAGCTTTCTTT
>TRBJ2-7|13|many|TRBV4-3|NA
CASSQDYDYEQYF
TGCGCCAGCAGCCAAGATTATGACTACGAGCAGTACTTC
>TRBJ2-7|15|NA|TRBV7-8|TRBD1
CASSTVRTGNYEQYF
TGTGCCAGCAGCACGGTGAGGACAGGAAACTACGAGCAGTACTTC
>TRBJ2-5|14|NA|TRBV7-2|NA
CASSSVGGLETQYF
TGTGCCAGCAGCTCCGTGGGGGGATTAGAGACCCAGTACTTC
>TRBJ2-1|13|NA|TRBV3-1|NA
CASSQEGLGGQFF
TGTGCCAGCAGCCAAGAAGGTCTAGGGGGGCAGTTCTTC
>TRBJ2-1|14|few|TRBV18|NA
CASSPWTSSNEQFF
TGTGCCAGCTCACCATGGACAAGCTCTAATGAGCAGTTCTTC
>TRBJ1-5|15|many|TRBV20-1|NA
CRAATTTYSNQPQHF
TGCAGGGCCGCGACAACCACTTATAGCAATCAGCCCCAGCATTTT
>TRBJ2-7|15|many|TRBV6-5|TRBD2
CASSYVEGGRYEQYF
TGTGCCAGCAGTTACGTGGAGGGCGGGAGGTACGAGCAGTACTTC
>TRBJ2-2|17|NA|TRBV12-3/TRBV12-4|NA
CASSRARGADDTGELFF
TGTGCCAGCAGTCGGGCCCGGGGGGCCGACGACACCGGGGAGCTGTTTTTT
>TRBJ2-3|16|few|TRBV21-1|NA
CASSNESGRSADTQYF
TGTGCCAGCAGCAACGAGAGCGGGAGAAGTGCAGATACGCAGTATTTT
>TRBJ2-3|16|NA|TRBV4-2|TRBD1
CASSQVKGAGGDTQYF
TGTGCCAGCAGCCAAGTAAAGGGGGCCGGAGGAGATACGCAGTATTTT
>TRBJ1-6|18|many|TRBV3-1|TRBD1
CASSHDREGASYNSPLHF
TGTGCCAGCAGCCACGACAGGGAAGGGGCCTCCTATAATTCACCCCTCCACTTT
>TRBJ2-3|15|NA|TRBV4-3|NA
CASSLDFQATDTQYF
TGCGCCAGCAGCCTGGACTTCCAAGCCACAGATACGCAGTATTTT
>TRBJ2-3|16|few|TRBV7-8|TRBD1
CASSLAGTGVTDTQYF
TGTGCCAGCAGCTTGGCCGGGACAGGGGTAACAGATACGCAGTATTTT
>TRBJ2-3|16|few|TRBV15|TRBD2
CATSRPGTSGRDTQYF
TGTGCCACCAGCAGACCCGGGACTAGCGGGAGGGATACGCAGTATTTT
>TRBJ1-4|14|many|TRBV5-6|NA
CASSASGPNEKLFF
TGTGCCAGCAGCGCCTCGGGTCCGAATGAAAAACTGTTTTTT
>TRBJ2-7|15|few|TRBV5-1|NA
CASSLAGISSYEQYF
TGCGCCAGCAGCTTGGCAGGGATTAGCTCCTACGAGCAGTACTTC
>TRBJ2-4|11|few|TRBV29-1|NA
CSVGGVNIQYF
TGCAGCGTTGGAGGGGTCAACATTCAGTACTTC
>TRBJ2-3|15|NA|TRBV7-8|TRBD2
CASSHGTSGRDTQYF
TGTGCCAGCAGCCACGGGACTAGCGGGAGAGATACGCAGTATTTT
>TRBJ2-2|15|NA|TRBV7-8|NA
CASSRRQKNTGELFF
TGTGCCAGCAGCAGACGACAGAAGAACACCGGGGAGCTGTTTTTT
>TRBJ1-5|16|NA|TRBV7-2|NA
CASSLWGRGGNQPQHF
TGTGCCAGCAGCCTTTGGGGACGGGGTGGTAATCAGCCCCAGCATTTT
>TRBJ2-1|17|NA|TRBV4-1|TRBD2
CASSQLVLAGEYNEQFF
TGCGCCAGCAGCCAACTGGTCCTAGCGGGAGAGTACAATGAGCAGTTCTTC
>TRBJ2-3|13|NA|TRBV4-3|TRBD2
CASSQALGTSGTF
TGCGCCAGCAGCCAAGCTCTAGGGACTAGCGGCACTTTT
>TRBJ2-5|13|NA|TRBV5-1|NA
CASSQPGLETQYF
TGCGCCAGCAGCCAGCCGGGGCTGGAGACCCAGTACTTC
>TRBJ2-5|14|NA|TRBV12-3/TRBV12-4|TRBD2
CASSPSAGQETQYF
TGTGCCAGCAGCCCCTCAGCGGGACAAGAGACCCAGTACTTC
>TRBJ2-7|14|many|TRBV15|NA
CATSRVAGSYEQYF
TGTGCCACCAGCAGAGTTGCGGGGTCCTACGAGCAGTACTTC
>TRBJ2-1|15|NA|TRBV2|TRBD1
CASSPGQGADNEQFF
TGTGCCAGCAGTCCGGGACAGGGGGCGGATAATGAGCAGTTCTTC
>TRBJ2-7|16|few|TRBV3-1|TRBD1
CASSLPQQGHNCEQYF
TGTGCCAGCAGCCTTCCACAACAGGGGCATAATTGCGAGCAGTACTTC
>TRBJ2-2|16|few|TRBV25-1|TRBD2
CASSATSGANTGELFF
TGTGCCAGCAGTGCCACTAGCGGAGCGAACACCGGGGAGCTGTTTTTT
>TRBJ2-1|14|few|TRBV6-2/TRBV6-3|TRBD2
CASRPTGTSNEQFF
TGTGCCAGCAGGCCAACCGGGACTAGCAATGAGCAGTTCTTC
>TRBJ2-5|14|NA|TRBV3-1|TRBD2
CASSLDTSVETQYF
TGTGCCAGCAGCCTCGACACTAGCGTTGAGACCCAGTACTTC
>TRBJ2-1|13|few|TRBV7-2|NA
CASSRRGANEQFF
TGTGCCAGCAGCCGGAGAGGCGCCAATGAGCAGTTCTTC
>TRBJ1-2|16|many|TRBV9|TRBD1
CASSVGIRDRLYGYTF
TGTGCCAGCAGCGTAGGGATCCGGGACAGACTTTATGGCTACACCTTC
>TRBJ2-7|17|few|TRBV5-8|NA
CASSLGDLRLKPLEQYF
TGTGCCAGCAGCTTGGGAGACCTCAGGCTCAAACCCCTTGAGCAGTACTTC
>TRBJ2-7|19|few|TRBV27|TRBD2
CASSTRTPGLAGGSYEQYF
TGTGCCAGCAGCACCCGGACACCAGGACTAGCGGGGGGCTCCTACGAGCAGTACTTC
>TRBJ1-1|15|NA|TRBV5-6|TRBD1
CASSNYDRGRGEAFF
TGTGCCAGCAGCAACTACGACAGGGGCCGGGGTGAAGCTTTCTTT
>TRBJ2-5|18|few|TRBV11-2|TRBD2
CASSLVALAGGNQETQYF
TGTGCCAGCAGCTTAGTAGCGCTAGCGGGGGGGAATCAAGAGACCCAGTACTTC
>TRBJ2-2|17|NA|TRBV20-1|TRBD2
CSARDQTSRINTGELFF
TGCAGTGCTAGAGATCAGACTAGCAGAATAAACACCGGGGAGCTGTTTTTT
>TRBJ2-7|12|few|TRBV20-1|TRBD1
CSARSQGVQQYF
TGCAGTGCTAGGTCGCAGGGGGTGCAGCAGTACTTC
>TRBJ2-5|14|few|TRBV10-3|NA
CAITPSGVGETQYF
TGTGCCATCACCCCGAGTGGGGTAGGGGAGACCCAGTACTTC
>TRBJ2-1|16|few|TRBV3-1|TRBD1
CASSPQGQGSYNEQFF
TGTGCCAGCAGTCCCCAGGGACAGGGGTCCTACAATGAGCAGTTCTTC
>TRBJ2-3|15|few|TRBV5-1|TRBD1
CASSLGGGSGDTQYF
TGCGCCAGCAGCTTGGGAGGGGGCTCGGGAGATACGCAGTATTTT
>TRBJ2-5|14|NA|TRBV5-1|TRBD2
CASSSASGQETQYF
TGCGCCAGCAGCTCGGCTAGCGGGCAAGAGACCCAGTACTTC
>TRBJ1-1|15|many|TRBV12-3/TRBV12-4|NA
CASSFLADANTEAFF
TGTGCCAGCAGTTTTCTGGCAGACGCGAACACTGAAGCTTTCTTT
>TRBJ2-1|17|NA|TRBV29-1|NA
CSVSPFPTQSSYNEQFF
TGCAGCGTTAGCCCTTTTCCTACTCAGAGCTCCTACAATGAGCAGTTCTTC
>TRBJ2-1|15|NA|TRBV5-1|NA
CASSLVGLIHNEQFF
TGCGCCAGCAGCTTGGTGGGACTTATCCACAATGAGCAGTTCTTC
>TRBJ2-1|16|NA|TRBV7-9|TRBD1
CASSLVTGVHNNEQFF
TGTGCCAGCAGCTTAGTCACAGGGGTACACAACAATGAGCAGTTCTTC
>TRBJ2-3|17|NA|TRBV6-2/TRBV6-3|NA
CASSSRLTGASTDTQYF
TGTGCCAGCAGTTCCCGGCTTACCGGGGCCAGCACAGATACGCAGTATTTT
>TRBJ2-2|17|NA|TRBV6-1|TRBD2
CASSSLAGGLNTGELFF
TGTGCCAGCAGTAGCCTAGCGGGGGGCTTGAACACCGGGGAGCTGTTTTTT
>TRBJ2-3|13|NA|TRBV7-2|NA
CASSLWHLDTQYF
TGTGCCAGCAGCTTATGGCACCTAGATACGCAGTATTTT
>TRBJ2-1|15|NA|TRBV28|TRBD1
CASSYRDRRSNEQFF
TGTGCCAGCAGTTACCGGGACAGGCGTTCCAATGAGCAGTTCTTC
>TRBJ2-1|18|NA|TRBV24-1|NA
CATSDTRIRDIGYNEQFF
TGTGCCACCAGTGACACTAGAATCCGGGACATTGGCTACAATGAGCAGTTCTTC